A single sample is the source of the 32 T cell receptor beta chains below, sequenced in a study of control samples from healthy donors and cancer patients. TCRdb's table, derived via immunoSEQ multiplex PCR, lists solely in-frame clones and lacks some. Of about 70,000 clones in the sample, 84% were seen once. Material for sequencing was blood. The receptor source for this set is a man over 45 in good health.

This clone was observed once. V usage is TRBV11-2 and J usage is TRBJ2-3; D might be TRBD1 or TRBD2, each matching 7 bases. Germline CDR1 is SGHAT and CDR2 is FQNNGV. The CDR3 covers 17 residues. Trimming removed 5 bases from V and 5 bases from J, with 23 bases in between. The CDR3 sequence: CASSRRRGRGRLDTQYF. The CDR3 DNA reads as TGTGCCAGCAGCCGACGGAGGGGGAGGGGGCGCTTAGATACGCAGTATTTT.

This chain joins TRBV28 and TRBJ2-5, with TRBD1 matching 9 bases. J gave up 3 bases and V 4 bases, and 6 bases lay outside the gene matches. The CDR3 extends over 15 amino acids. Germline loops: CDR1 MDHEN, CDR2 SYDVKM. CDR3 DNA sequence: TGTGCCAGCAGTTCCCTCTGGACAGGGGAAGAGACCCAGTACTTC. As protein: CASSSLWTGEETQYF.

This clone has only one observation. The V call is TRBV27, the J call TRBJ1-6; D is uncertain. This CDR3 region has 15 residues. CDR1 and CDR2 (germline): MNHEY, SMNVEV (reference sequence). V lost 1 base, J lost 8 bases, and 12 bases lay in between. The CDR3 spells CASSLYLYGDSPLHF. Here the CDR3 DNA reads TGTGCCAGCAGTTTATATCTTTATGGGGATTCACCCCTCCACTTT.

This sequence joins TRBV6-5 and TRBJ1-1; no firm D call. From germline, CDR1 is MNHEY and CDR2 SVGAGI. This CDR3 contains 15 residues. The V end lost 4 bases, the J end lost 2 bases, and 14 bases lay between the germline ends. CDR3 residues: CASSSPSAVNTEAFF. CDR3 DNA: TGTGCCAGCAGTTCACCTTCGGCGGTCAACACTGAAGCTTTCTTT.

V gene TRBV7-2 combines with J gene TRBJ1-3; D call uncertain. Trimming removed 5 bases at V and 0 bases at J, with 11 bases between. Looked up from germline, CDR1 is SGHTA and CDR2 is FQGNSA. This CDR3 region has 15 residues. CDR3 nucleotides: TGTGCCAGCAGCCCCGGACGGATCTCTGGAAACACCATATATTTT. The encoded protein is CASSPGRISGNTIYF.

This clone came up once. V gene TRBV7-2 combines with J gene TRBJ2-7; unclear D gene. The CDR3 is made up of 11 amino acids. V lost 4 bases and J lost 5, with 6 bases in between. Germline V CDR1 and CDR2: SGHTA, FQGNSA. The CDR3 nucleotides are TGTGCCAGCAGCTCCCTCGACGAGCAGTACTTC. It yields the protein CASSSLDEQYF.

The V call is TRBV6-5, the J call TRBJ1-4; TRBD1 is a possible D gene (5 bases). Germline V gene sequence: CDR1 MNHEY, CDR2 SVGAGI. V was clipped by 5 bases and J by 4 bases, with 14 bases between them. The CDR3 contains 15 residues. The CDR3, as DNA: TGTGCCAGCAGTCAGTCGACAGACCTTAATGAAAAACTGTTTTTT. Protein sequence: CASSQSTDLNEKLFF.

This clone was seen a handful of times. This sequence joins TRBV6-5 and TRBJ1-2, with 7 bases matching TRBD1. The length of the CDR3 is 15 residues. The germline CDR1 and CDR2 sequences are MNHEY and SVGAGI. Trimming cost V 8 bases and J 0 bases; bases outside gene matches: 9. DNA for the CDR3: TGTGCCAGCCGTACAGGGGCTAATTCTAACTATGGCTACACCTTC. Its protein is CASRTGANSNYGYTF.

J is TRBJ2-1 and V is TRBV9, with no clear D. Trimming cost V 0 bases and J 0 bases, with 7 bases left between them. The CDR3 totals 15 residues. Germline assignment: CDR1 SGDLS and CDR2 YYNGEE. The CDR3 DNA reads as TGTGCCAGCAGCGTAGGGCGAAGCTCCTACAATGAGCAGTTCTTC. This codes for CASSVGRSSYNEQFF.

V is TRBV3-1 (or the pseudogene TRBV3-2) and J is TRBJ1-1; the D is unclear. The CDR3 runs 13 residues. Germline V lookup: CDR1 LGHDT, CDR2 YNNKEL (reference sequence). With 5 bases removed from V and 6 bases from J, the gap between germline ends came to 13 bases. CDR3: CASSSRTFPEAFF. DNA of the CDR3: TGTGCCAGCAGCTCCCGGACTTTCCCTGAAGCTTTCTTT.

V is TRBV28 and J is TRBJ1-2; a weak D match, TRBD1 (6 bases). Germline loops: CDR1 MDHEN, CDR2 SYDVKM. V dropped 1 base and J dropped 8 bases, with 17 bases sitting between them. The CDR3 has 15 residues. CDR3 sequence reads: CASSLSSWGAQGYTF. CDR3 in DNA: TGTGCCAGCAGTTTATCCTCCTGGGGGGCGCAGGGCTACACCTTC.

The rearrangement links TRBV12-5 to TRBJ1-2; tentatively, D is TRBD1 (5 bases). V lost 6 bases and J lost 7, with 18 bases in between. CDR1 is LGHNT and CDR2 is FRNRAP in the germline V gene. The CDR3 covers 14 residues. CDR3 bases: TGTGCTAGTGGCCTCCCCAGGGTCCGAGGTGGCTACACCTTC. As protein: CASGLPRVRGGYTF.

This rearrangement joins TRBV5-4 to TRBJ2-5, with 10 nucleotides matching TRBD2. The V gene's germline CDR1 is SGHNT and CDR2 YYREEE (reference sequence). With V trimmed by 0 bases and J by 2 bases, 4 bases remained unmatched. The CDR3 covers 16 residues. The CDR3 coding sequence is TGTGCCAGCAGCTTGGGGACTAGCGGCCTTCAAGAGACCCAGTACTTC. Protein product: CASSLGTSGLQETQYF.

The gene calls are TRBV5-1 and TRBJ1-1, with D unresolved. The CDR3 contains 13 residues. From germline, CDR1 is SGHRS and CDR2 YFSETQ. V was cut by 4 bases and J by 1 base, with 8 bases left in between. The CDR3 region is CASSMKPNTEAFF. The CDR3 DNA sequence: TGCGCCAGCAGCATGAAACCGAACACTGAAGCTTTCTTT.

The J gene is TRBJ2-7, the V gene TRBV5-5; no reliable D call. V lost 4 bases, J lost 4 bases, and 12 bases lay in between. CDR1 is SGHKS and CDR2 is YYEKEE in the germline V gene (reference sequence). The CDR3 consists of 13 residues. CDR3 amino acids: CASSPSGDYEQYF. DNA of the CDR3: TGTGCCAGCAGCCCTTCGGGTGATTACGAGCAGTACTTC.

In its sample, this clone was seen a few times. V and J are TRBV4-2 and TRBJ2-7; 13 bases line up with TRBD2. The CDR3 loop spans 15 amino acids. Germline V gene sequence: CDR1 LGHNA, CDR2 YNFKEQ. Trimming took 1 base from V and 5 from J; bases not matched to a gene: 2. CDR3 bases: TGTGCCAGCAGCCAAGCCGGGACTAGCGGGAACGAGCAGTACTTC. The encoded protein is CASSQAGTSGNEQYF.

CDR3 coding DNA: TGTGCCAGCAGCCCCCGGGGGGAGAAAAACATTCAGTACTTC. The encoded protein is CASSPRGEKNIQYF. The chain combines TRBV6-6 with TRBJ2-4, with 7 bases identical to TRBD2. Germline V CDR1 and CDR2: MNHNY, SVGAGI (reference sequence). J gave up 4 bases and V 6 bases, and 6 bases lay outside the gene matches. This CDR3 comprises 14 residues.

The chain recombines TRBV7-6 with TRBJ2-7; 16 nucleotides line up with TRBD2. Germline values: CDR1 SGHVS, CDR2 FNYEAQ. J gave up 0 bases and V 6 bases, and 5 bases lay outside the gene matches. The CDR3 runs 17 residues. The CDR3 DNA follows: TGTGCCAGCAGTGGGACTAGCGGGGGGGCCTACTCCTACGAGCAGTACTTC. This encodes CASSGTSGGAYSYEQYF.

This chain uses TRBV5-6 with TRBJ2-5; D is possibly TRBD1 (5 bases). CDR3 length: 15 residues. The V end lost 1 base, the J end lost 1 base, and 11 bases lay between the germline ends. The germline V gene encodes CDR1 SGHDT and CDR2 YYEEEE. As DNA, the CDR3 is TGTGCCAGCAGCTTGCCCGGGCAGGGCCAAGAGACCCAGTACTTC. Translated: CASSLPGQGQETQYF.

This sequence joins TRBV9 and TRBJ2-7; 10 nucleotides agree with TRBD1. Trimming at V came to 4 bases and at J to 2 bases, leaving 6 bases not matched to a gene. Germline CDR1 reads SGDLS; CDR2 reads YYNGEE. There are 15 residues in the CDR3. This chain's CDR3 is CASSPWDRGTYEQYF. CDR3 DNA: TGTGCCAGCAGCCCCTGGGACAGGGGCACCTACGAGCAGTACTTC.

The chain combines TRBV2 with TRBJ1-6; possibly TRBD1 for D (6 bases). V was pared by 1 base and J by 6 bases, with 10 bases between. The CDR3 has 15 residues. Germline V gene sequence: CDR1 SNHLY, CDR2 FYNNEI. The DNA for the CDR3 is TGTGCCAGCAGTGAAGTTCCGGGGGCTAATTCACCCCTCCACTTT. It yields the protein CASSEVPGANSPLHF.

V gene TRBV4-3 combines with J gene TRBJ2-3, with D perhaps matching TRBD2 (5 bases). CDR1 LGHNA and CDR2 YSLEER come from the germline V gene. CDR3 length: 16 amino acids. Trimming left V 1 base short and J 3 bases short, with 14 bases between. The CDR3 sequence: CASSQAGVAITDTQYF. CDR3 sequence (DNA): TGCGCCAGCAGCCAAGCCGGGGTAGCAATTACAGATACGCAGTATTTT.

The V and J genes are TRBV6-5 and TRBJ1-4; possible D gene TRBD1, 5 bases. Germline V gene lookup returns CDR1 MNHEY and CDR2 SVGAGI. The CDR3 loop spans 15 amino acids. V was trimmed by 6 bases and J by 7 bases, leaving 18 bases between them. In DNA, the CDR3 is TGTGCCAGCAGCTCGAGGGGCCAGGTGCCTGAAAAACTGTTTTTT. This sequence encodes CASSSRGQVPEKLFF.

This chain links TRBV29-1 with TRBJ1-5; D is ambiguous. The CDR3 sequence is 11 residues long. Trimming removed 8 bases at V and 7 bases at J, with 12 bases between. Germline V gene lookup returns CDR1 SQVTM and CDR2 ANQGSEA. The chain's CDR3 is CSPGVDQPQHF. Here the CDR3 DNA reads TGCAGCCCTGGGGTGGACCAGCCCCAGCATTTT.

The chain links TRBV10-2 to TRBJ1-5; D ambiguous. Germline assignment: CDR1 WSHSY and CDR2 SAAADI. The CDR3 extends over 14 amino acids. With 3 bases removed from V and 6 bases from J, the gap between germline ends came to 12 bases. CDR3: CASSDRVQSQPQHF. CDR3 sequence (DNA): TGCGCCAGCAGTGACCGAGTACAGTCTCAGCCCCAGCATTTT.

This chain connects TRBV2 to TRBJ1-6; TRBD1 is a possible D gene (6 bases). V was pared by 7 bases and J by 9 bases, with 13 bases between. The germline CDR1 and CDR2 sequences are SNHLY and FYNNEI. The CDR3 runs to 13 residues. In nucleotides, the CDR3 is TGTGCCAGCACTGGGGGGCCAGGTTCACCCCTCCACTTT. Translated: CASTGGPGSPLHF. Together with reference TRBV2 and TRBJ1-6, the CDR3 gives the full variable domain: EPEVTQTPSHQVTQMGQEVILRCVPISNHLYFYWYRQILGQKVEFLVSFYNNEISEKSEIFDDQFSVERPDGSNFTLKIRSTKLEDSAMYFCASTGGPGSPLHFGNGTRLTVT.

The rearrangement joins TRBV29-1 to TRBJ2-3, with 7 bases lining up with TRBD1. This CDR3 region has 14 residues. J was trimmed by 3 bases and V by 1 base; bases with no gene match: 4. Germline-derived CDR1 and CDR2 are SQVTM and ANQGSEA. CDR3 residues: CSVEGGQETDTQYF. CDR3 DNA sequence: TGCAGCGTTGAAGGTGGACAGGAGACAGATACGCAGTATTTT.

This clone has just one count. This chain links TRBV10-1 with TRBJ2-1, with D perhaps matching TRBD2 (6 bases). Trimming left V 2 bases short and J 7 bases short, with 9 bases between. Per the germline V gene, CDR1 is WNHNN and CDR2 is SYGVQD (reference sequence). The CDR3 spans 13 residues. The CDR3 region is CASSEGGRNEQFF. CDR3 coding DNA: TGCGCCAGCAGTGAGGGAGGGAGAAATGAGCAGTTCTTC.

There are a few counts of this clone. Here the CDR3 DNA reads TGTGCCAGCAGTTTAGGGCAGGGATTAGGCTCAATCAATCAGCCCCAGCATTTT. Translation: CASSLGQGLGSINQPQHF. The chain recombines TRBV28 with TRBJ1-5, with D tentatively TRBD1 (5 bases). V was shortened by 2 bases and J by 3 bases, with 20 bases between the two germline ends. The CDR3 runs to 18 residues. Germline CDR1 MDHEN, CDR2 SYDVKM. The full variable domain, rest sourced from reference TRBV28 and TRBJ1-5, is DVKVTQSSRYLVKRTGEKVFLECVQDMDHENMFWYRQDPGLGLRLIYFSYDVKMKEKGDIPEGYSVSREKKERFSLILESASTNQTSMYLCASSLGQGLGSINQPQHFGDGTRLSIL.

This chain links TRBV28 with TRBJ1-2; tentatively, D is TRBD1 (6 bases). Germline CDR1 is MDHEN and CDR2 is SYDVKM. V was shortened by 2 bases and J by 5 bases, with 15 bases between the two germline ends. This CDR3 region has 15 residues. The CDR3 sequence: CASSLEAQGIYGYTF. The CDR3 nucleotides read TGTGCCAGCAGTTTAGAAGCGCAGGGGATATATGGCTACACCTTC.

This clone came up once. J is TRBJ1-2 and V is TRBV30, with 9 bases that match TRBD1. Germline V gives CDR1 GTSNPN, CDR2 SVGIG (reference sequence). The V gene end was trimmed by 4 bases and the J gene end by 8 bases; junction bases not matched to a gene: 8. This CDR3 region has 13 residues. The CDR3 protein is CAWKGQGPLGYTF. CDR3 sequence (DNA): TGTGCCTGGAAGGGACAGGGACCACTCGGCTACACCTTC.

The genes are TRBV11-3 and TRBJ2-7; the match to TRBD2 covers 9 bases. Germline CDR1 reads SGHNT; CDR2 reads YENEEA. The length of the CDR3 is 16 residues. V was pared by 3 bases and J by 6 bases, with 12 bases of the junction left unmatched. DNA of the CDR3: TGTGCCAGCAGCTTCGGCTCCGGGACTAGCTTACCCGAGCAGTACTTC. It codes for CASSFGSGTSLPEQYF. The full variable domain, its missing parts supplied by reference TRBV11-3 and TRBJ2-7, is EAGVVQSPRYKIIEKKQPVAFWCNPISGHNTLYWYLQNLGQGPELLIRYENEEAVDDSQLPKDRFSAERLKGVDSTLKIQPAELGDSAVYLCASSFGSGTSLPEQYFGPGTRLTVT.